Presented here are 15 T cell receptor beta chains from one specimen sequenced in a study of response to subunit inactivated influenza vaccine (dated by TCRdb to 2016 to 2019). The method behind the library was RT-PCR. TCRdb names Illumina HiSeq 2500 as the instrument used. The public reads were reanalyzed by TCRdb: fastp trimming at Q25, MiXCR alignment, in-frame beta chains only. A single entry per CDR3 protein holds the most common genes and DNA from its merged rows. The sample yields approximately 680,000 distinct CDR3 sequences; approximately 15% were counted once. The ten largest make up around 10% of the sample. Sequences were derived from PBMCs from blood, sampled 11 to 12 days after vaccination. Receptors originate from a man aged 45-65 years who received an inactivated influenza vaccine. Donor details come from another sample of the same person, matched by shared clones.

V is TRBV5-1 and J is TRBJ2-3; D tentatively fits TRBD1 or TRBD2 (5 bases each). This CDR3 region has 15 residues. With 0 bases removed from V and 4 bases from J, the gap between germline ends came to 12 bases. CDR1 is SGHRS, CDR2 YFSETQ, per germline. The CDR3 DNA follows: TGCGCCAGCAGCTTGGCGGGGCAAGCAGCAGATACGCAGTATTTT. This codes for CASSLAGQAADTQYF.

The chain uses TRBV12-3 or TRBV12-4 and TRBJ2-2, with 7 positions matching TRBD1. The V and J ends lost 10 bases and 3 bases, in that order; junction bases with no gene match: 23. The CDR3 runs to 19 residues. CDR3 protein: CAICYILPRPGQDTGELFF. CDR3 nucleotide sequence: TGTGCCATCTGTTACATCCTTCCACGGCCCGGACAGGACACCGGGGAGCTGTTTTTT.

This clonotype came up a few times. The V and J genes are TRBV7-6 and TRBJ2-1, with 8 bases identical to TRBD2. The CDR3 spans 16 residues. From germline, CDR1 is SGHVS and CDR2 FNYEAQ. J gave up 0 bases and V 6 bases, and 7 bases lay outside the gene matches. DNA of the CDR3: TGTGCCAGCAGGCAGGGCAGCGGGAGCTCCTACAATGAGCAGTTCTTC. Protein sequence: CASRQGSGSSYNEQFF.

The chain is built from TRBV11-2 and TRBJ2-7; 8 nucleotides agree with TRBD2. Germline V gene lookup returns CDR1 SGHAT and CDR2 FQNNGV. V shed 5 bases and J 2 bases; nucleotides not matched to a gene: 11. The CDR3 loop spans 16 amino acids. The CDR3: CASSHTGGGLAYEQYF. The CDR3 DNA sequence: TGTGCCAGCAGCCACACCGGCGGGGGGTTGGCCTACGAGCAGTACTTC. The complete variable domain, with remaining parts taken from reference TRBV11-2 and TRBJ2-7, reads EAGVAQSPRYKIIEKRQSVAFWCNPISGHATLYWYQQILGQGPKLLIQFQNNGVVDDSQLPKDRFSAERLKGVDSTLKIQPAKLEDSAVYLCASSHTGGGLAYEQYFGPGTRLTVT.

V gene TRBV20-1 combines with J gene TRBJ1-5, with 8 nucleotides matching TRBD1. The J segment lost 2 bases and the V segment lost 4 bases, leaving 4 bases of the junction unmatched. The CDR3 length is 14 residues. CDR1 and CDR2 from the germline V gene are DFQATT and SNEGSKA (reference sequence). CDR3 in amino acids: CSATGGGRNQPQHF. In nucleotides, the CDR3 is TGCAGTGCTACAGGGGGCGGACGCAATCAGCCCCAGCATTTT.

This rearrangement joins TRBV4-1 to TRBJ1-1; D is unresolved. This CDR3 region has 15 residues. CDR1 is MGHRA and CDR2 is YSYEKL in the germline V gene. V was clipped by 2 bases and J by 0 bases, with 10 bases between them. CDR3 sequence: CASSQTRVMNTEAFF. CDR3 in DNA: TGCGCCAGCAGCCAAACGAGGGTTATGAACACTGAAGCTTTCTTT.

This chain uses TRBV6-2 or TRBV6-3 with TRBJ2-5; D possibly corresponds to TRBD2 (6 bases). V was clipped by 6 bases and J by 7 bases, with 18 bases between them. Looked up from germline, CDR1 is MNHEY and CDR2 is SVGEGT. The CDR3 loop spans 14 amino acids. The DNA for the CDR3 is TGTGCCAGCAGCCCTGGGCTAGCGTCTGGGACCCAGTACTTC. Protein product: CASSPGLASGTQYF.

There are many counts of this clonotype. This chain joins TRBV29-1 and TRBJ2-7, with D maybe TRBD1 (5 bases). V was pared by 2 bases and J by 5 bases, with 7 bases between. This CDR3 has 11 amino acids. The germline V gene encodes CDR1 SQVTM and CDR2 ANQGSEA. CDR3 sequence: CSVESGNEQYF. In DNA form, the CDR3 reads TGCAGCGTTGAATCAGGGAACGAGCAGTACTTC.

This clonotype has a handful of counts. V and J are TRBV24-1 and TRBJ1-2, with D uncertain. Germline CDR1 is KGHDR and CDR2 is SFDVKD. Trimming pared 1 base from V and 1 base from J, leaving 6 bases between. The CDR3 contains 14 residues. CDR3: CATSDFDLNYGYTF. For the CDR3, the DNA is TGTGCCACCAGTGATTTTGACCTTAACTATGGCTACACCTTC.

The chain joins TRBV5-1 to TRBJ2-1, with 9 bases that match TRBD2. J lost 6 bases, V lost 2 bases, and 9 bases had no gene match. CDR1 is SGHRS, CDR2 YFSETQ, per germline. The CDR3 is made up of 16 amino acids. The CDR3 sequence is CASSLATSGSINEQFF. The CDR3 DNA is TGCGCCAGCAGCTTAGCTACTAGCGGGTCTATCAATGAGCAGTTCTTC. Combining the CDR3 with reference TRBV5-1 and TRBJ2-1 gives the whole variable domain KAGVTQTPRYLIKTRGQQVTLSCSPISGHRSVSWYQQTPGQGLQFLFEYFSETQRNKGNFPGRFSGRQFSNSRSEMNVSTLELGDSALYLCASSLATSGSINEQFFGPGTRLTVL.

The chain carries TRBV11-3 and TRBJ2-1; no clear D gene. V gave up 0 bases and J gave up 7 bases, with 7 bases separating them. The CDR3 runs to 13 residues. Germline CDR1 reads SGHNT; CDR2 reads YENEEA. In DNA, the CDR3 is TGTGCCAGCAGCTTAGATGTGGAGAATGAGCAGTTCTTC. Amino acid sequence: CASSLDVENEQFF. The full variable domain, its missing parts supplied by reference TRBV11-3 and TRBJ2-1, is EAGVVQSPRYKIIEKKQPVAFWCNPISGHNTLYWYLQNLGQGPELLIRYENEEAVDDSQLPKDRFSAERLKGVDSTLKIQPAELGDSAVYLCASSLDVENEQFFGPGTRLTVL.

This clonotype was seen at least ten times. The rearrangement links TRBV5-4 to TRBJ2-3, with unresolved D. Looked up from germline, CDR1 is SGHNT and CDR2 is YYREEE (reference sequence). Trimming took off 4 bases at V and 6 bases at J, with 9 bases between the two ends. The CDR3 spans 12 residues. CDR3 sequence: CASSPTRDTQYF. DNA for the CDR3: TGTGCCAGCAGCCCGACCCGGGATACGCAGTATTTT.

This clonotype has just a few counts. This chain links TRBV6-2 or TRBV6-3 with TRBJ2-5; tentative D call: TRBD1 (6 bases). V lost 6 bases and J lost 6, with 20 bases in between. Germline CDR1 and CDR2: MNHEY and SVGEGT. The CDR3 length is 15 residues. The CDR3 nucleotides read TGTGCCAGCAGGCGCCCACAGGGACCCGGGAAGACCCAGTACTTC. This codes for CASRRPQGPGKTQYF.

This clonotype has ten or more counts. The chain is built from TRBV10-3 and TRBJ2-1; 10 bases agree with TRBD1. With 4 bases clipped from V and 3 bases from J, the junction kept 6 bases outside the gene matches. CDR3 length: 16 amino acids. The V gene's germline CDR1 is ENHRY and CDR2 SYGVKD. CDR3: CAISVTGTGVYNEQFF. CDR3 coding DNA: TGTGCCATCAGTGTAACCGGGACAGGGGTCTACAATGAGCAGTTCTTC.

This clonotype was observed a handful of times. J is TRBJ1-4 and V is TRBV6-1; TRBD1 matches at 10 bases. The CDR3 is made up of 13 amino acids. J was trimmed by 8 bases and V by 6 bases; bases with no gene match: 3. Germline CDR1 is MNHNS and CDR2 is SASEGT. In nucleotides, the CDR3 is TGTGCCAGCAGGACAGGGGGCAGCGAAAAACTGTTTTTT. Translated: CASRTGGSEKLFF.